The clone carrying this TCR beta chain came up a few times. The antigen remains undetermined. This CDR3 is built from 15 residues. Germline CDR1 and CDR2: SGHRS and YFSETQ. V dropped 2 bases and J dropped 5 bases, with 13 bases sitting between them. TCRdb passed the 5' RACE reads through MiXCR, listing each CDR3 protein once. In the table there are about 400,000 distinct CDR3 sequences, approximately 20% of which are singletons. This sample was taken from a study of CD8 T cells in ankylosing spondylitis. Study-level points and caveats: Among TCR beta sequences, a motif of several highly homologous variants appeared characteristic of ankylosing spondylitis blood.

The source of this sequence is a male donor with ankylosing spondylitis. The V call is TRBV5-1, the J call TRBJ1-4, with D uncertain. Sequenced sample: blood, either unsorted or a sorted T cell fraction (not recorded which). The CDR3 is CASSLGPEGNEKLFF. The CDR3 DNA sequence: TGCGCCAGCAGCTTAGGGCCCGAAGGGAATGAAAAACTGTTTTTT. The full variable domain, with the rest looked up from reference TRBV5-1 and TRBJ1-4, is KAGVTQTPRYLIKTRGQQVTLSCSPISGHRSVSWYQQTPGQGLQFLFEYFSETQRNKGNFPGRFSGRQFSNSRSEMNVSTLELGDSALYLCASSLGPEGNEKLFFGSGTQLSVL.